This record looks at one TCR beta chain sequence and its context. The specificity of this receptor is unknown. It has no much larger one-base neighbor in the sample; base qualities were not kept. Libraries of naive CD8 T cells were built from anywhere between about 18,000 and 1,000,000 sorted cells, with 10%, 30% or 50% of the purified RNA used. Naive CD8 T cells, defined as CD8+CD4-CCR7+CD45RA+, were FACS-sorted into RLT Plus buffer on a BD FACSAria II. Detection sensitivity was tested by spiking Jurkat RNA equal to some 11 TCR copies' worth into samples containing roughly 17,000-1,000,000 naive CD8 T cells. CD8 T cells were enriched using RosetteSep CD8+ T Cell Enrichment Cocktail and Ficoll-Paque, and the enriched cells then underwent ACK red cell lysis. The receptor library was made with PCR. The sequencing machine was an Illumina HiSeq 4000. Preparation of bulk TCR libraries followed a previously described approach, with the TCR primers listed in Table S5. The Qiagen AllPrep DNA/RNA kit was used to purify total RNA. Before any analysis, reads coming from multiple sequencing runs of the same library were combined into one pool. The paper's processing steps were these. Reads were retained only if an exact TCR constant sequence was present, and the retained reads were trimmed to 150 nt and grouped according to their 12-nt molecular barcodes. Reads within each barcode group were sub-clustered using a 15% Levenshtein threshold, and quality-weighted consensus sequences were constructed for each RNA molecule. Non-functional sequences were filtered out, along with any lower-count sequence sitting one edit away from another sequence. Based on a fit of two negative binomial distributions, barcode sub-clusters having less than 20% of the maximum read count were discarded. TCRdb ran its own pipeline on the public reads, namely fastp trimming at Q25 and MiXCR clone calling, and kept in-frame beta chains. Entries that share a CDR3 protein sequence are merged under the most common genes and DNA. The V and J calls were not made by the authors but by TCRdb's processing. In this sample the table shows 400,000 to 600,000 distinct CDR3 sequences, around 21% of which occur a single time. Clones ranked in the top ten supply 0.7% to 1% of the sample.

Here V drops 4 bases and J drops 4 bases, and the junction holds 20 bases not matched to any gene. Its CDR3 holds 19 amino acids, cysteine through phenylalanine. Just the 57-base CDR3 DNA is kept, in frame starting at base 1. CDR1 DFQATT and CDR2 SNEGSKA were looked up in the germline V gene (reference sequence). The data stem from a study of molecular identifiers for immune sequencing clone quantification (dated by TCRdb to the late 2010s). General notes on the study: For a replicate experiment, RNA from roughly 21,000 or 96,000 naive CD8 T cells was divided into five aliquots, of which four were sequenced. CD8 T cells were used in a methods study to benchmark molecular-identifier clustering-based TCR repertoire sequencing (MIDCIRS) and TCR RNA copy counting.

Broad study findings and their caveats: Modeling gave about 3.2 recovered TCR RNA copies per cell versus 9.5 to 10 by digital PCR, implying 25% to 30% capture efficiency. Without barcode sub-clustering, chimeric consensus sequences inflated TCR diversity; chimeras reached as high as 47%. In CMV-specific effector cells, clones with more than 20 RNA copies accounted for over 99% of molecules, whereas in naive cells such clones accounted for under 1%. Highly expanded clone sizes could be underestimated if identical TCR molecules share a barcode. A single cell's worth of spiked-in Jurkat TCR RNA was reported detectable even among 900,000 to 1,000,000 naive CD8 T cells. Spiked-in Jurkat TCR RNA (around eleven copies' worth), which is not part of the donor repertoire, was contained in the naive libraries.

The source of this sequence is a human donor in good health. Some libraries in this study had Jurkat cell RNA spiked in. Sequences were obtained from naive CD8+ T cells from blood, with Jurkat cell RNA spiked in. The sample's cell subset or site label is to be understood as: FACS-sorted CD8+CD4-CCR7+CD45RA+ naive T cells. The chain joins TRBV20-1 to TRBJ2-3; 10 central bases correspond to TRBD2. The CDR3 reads CSATQPYDFSGGLADTQYF. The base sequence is TGCAGTGCTACCCAACCCTACGACTTTAGCGGGGGGCTCGCAGATACGCAGTATTTT.